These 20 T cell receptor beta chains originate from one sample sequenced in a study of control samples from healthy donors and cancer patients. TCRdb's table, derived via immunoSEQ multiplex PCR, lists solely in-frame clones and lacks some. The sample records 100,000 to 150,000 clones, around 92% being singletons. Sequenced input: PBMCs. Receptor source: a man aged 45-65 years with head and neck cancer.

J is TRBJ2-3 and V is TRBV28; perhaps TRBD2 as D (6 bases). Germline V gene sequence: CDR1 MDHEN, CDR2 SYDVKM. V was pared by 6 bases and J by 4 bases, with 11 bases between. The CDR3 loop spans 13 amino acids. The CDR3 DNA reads TGTGCCAGCAGCTCTAGCGCCTCAGATACGCAGTATTTT. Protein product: CASSSSASDTQYF. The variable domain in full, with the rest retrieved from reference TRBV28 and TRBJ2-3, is DVKVTQSSRYLVKRTGEKVFLECVQDMDHENMFWYRQDPGLGLRLIYFSYDVKMKEKGDIPEGYSVSREKKERFSLILESASTNQTSMYLCASSSSASDTQYFGPGTRLTVL.

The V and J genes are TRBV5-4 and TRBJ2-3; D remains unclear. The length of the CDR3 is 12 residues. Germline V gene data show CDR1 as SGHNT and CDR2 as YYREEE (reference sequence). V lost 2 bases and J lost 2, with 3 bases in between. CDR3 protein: CASSFNTDTQYF. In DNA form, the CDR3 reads TGTGCCAGCAGCTTTAACACAGATACGCAGTATTTT.

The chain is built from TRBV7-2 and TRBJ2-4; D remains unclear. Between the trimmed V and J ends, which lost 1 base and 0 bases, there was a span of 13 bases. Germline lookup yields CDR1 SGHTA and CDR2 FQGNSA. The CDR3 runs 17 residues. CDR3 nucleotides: TGTGCCAGCAGCTTAGTTTCCCTCACGGTAGCCAAAAACATTCAGTACTTC. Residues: CASSLVSLTVAKNIQYF.

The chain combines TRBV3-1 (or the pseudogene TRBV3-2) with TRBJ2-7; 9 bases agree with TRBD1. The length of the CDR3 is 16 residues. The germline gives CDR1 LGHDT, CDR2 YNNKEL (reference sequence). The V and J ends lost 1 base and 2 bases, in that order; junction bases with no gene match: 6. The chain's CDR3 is CASSQGPWTGAYEQYF. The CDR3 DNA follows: TGTGCCAGCAGCCAAGGGCCTTGGACAGGGGCCTACGAGCAGTACTTC.

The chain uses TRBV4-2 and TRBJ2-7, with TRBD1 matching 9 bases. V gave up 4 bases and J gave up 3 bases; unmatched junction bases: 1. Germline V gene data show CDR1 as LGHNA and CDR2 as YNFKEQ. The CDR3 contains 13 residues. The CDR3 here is CASSPDRGYEQYF. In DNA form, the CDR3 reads TGTGCCAGCAGCCCGGACAGGGGCTACGAGCAGTACTTC.

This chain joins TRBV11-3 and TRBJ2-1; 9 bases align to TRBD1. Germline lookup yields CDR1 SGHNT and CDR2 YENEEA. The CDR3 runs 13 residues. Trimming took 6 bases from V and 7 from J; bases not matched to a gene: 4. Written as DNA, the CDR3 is TGTGCCAGCAGGGGGACAGGGTCGAATGAGCAGTTCTTC. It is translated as CASRGTGSNEQFF.

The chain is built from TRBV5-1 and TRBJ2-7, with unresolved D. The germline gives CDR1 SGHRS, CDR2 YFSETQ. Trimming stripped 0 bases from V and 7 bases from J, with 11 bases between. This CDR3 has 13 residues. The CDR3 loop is CASSLGSGPEQYF. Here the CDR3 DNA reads TGCGCCAGCAGCTTGGGGTCTGGACCAGAGCAGTACTTC.

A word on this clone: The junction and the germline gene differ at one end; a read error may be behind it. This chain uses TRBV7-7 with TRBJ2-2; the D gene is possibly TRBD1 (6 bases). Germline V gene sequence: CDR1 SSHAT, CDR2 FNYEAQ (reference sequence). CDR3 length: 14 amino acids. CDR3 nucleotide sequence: TGTGCTAGCAGCTCTACAGGGTTCACCGGGGAGCTGTTTTTT. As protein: CASSSTGFTGELFF.

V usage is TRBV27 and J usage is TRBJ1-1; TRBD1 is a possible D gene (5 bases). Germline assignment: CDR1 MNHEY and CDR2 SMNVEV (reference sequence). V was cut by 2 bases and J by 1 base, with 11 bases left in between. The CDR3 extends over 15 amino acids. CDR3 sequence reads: CASSLRQGGNTEAFF. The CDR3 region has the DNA TGTGCCAGCAGTTTACGGCAGGGCGGGAACACTGAAGCTTTCTTT.

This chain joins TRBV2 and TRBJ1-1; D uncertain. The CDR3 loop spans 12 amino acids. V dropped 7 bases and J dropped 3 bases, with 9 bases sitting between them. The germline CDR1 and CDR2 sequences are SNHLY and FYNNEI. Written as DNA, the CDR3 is TGTGCCAGCAAACCTATGGACACTGAAGCTTTCTTT. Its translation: CASKPMDTEAFF.

Here the CDR3 DNA reads TGTGCCAGCAGCCCCCGACGGGCCTTGGCTGTCTACGAGCAGTACTTC. It specifies CASSPRRALAVYEQYF. J is TRBJ2-7 and V is TRBV7-2; D remains ambiguous. This CDR3 has 16 residues. Per germline, CDR1 SGHTA and CDR2 FQGNSA. The germline V and J ends were trimmed by 5 bases and 3 bases, with 20 bases remaining between them.

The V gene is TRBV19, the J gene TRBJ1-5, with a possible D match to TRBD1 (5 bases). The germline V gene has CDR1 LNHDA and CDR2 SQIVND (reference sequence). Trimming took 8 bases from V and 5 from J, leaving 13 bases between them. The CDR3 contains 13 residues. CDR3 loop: CASRDGFYQPQHF. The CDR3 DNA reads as TGTGCCAGTCGGGACGGATTTTATCAGCCCCAGCATTTT.

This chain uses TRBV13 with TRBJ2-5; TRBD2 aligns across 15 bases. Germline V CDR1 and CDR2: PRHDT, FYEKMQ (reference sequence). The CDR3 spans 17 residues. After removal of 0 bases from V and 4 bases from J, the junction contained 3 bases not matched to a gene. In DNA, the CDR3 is TGTGCCAGCAGCTTAGGTGGGACTAGCGGGAGGCCAGAGACCCAGTACTTC. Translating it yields CASSLGGTSGRPETQYF.

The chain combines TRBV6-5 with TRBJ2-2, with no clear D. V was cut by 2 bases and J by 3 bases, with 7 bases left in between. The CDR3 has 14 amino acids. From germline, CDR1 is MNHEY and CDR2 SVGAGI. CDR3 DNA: TGTGCCAGCAGTTACATAGGAGACACCGGGGAGCTGTTTTTT. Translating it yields CASSYIGDTGELFF.

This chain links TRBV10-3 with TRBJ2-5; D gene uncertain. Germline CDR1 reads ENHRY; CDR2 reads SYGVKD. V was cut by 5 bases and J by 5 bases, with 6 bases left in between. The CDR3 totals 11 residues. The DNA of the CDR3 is TGTGCCATCAGTTCCGGGGAGACCCAGTACTTC. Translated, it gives CAISSGETQYF.

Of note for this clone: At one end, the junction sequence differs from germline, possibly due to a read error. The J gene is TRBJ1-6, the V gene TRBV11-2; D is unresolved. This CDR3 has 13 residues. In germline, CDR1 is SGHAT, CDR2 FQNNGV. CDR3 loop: CASSASFNSPLHF. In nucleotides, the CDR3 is TGTGCCAGCAGCGCTTCCTTTAATTCACCCCTCCACTTT.

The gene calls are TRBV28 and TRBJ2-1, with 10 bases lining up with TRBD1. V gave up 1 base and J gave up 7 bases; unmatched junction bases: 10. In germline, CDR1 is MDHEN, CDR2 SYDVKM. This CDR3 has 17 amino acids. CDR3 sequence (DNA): TGTGCCAGCAGTTTATTTTGGGGACAGGGGAGCACGAATGAGCAGTTCTTC. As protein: CASSLFWGQGSTNEQFF. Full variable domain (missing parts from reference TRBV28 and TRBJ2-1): DVKVTQSSRYLVKRTGEKVFLECVQDMDHENMFWYRQDPGLGLRLIYFSYDVKMKEKGDIPEGYSVSREKKERFSLILESASTNQTSMYLCASSLFWGQGSTNEQFFGPGTRLTVL.

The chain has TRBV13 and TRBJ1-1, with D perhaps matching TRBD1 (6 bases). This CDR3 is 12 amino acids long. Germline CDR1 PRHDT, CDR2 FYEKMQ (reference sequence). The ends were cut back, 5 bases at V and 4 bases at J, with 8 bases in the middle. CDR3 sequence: CASSPGATEAFF. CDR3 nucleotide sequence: TGTGCCAGCAGCCCAGGGGCCACTGAAGCTTTCTTT.

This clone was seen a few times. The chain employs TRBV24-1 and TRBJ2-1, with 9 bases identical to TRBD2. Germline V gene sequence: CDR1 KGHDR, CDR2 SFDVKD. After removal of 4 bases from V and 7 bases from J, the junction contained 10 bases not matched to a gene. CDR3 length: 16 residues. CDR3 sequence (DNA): TGTGCCACCAGTGACCCCGAGGCTAGCGGGACGAATGAGCAGTTCTTC. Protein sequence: CATSDPEASGTNEQFF.

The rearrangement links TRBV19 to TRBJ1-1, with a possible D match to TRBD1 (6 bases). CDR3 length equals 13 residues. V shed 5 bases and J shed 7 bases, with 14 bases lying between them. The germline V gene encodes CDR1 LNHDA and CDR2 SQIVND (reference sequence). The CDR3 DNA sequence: TGTGCCAGTAGTGCAACAGGGTATGTTGAAGCTTTCTTT. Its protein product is CASSATGYVEAFF.